The 27 T cell receptor beta chains presented below share a single source sample, sequenced in a study of response to subunit inactivated influenza vaccine. TCRdb itself ran the RT-PCR reads through MiXCR, one entry per CDR3 protein. This sample has some 520,000 distinct CDR3 sequences, with more than 15% found just once. Material: CD4+ T cells sorted from PBMCs, obtained less than 25 months after vaccination. All receptors come from a man aged 50 to 75 who received an inactivated influenza vaccine.

At least ten counts were recorded for this clonotype. This chain uses TRBV21-1 with TRBJ1-4. TRBV21-1 is an annotated pseudogene. The CDR3 is 16 amino acids. CDR3 region: CASSKAAVTSNEKLFF. For the CDR3, the DNA is TGTGCCAGCAGCAAAGCGGCAGTGACCAGCAATGAAAAACTGTTTTTT.

In its sample, this clonotype was seen a few times. The V call is TRBV4-1, the J call TRBJ2-3; D possibly corresponds to TRBD2 (6 bases). Germline values: CDR1 MGHRA, CDR2 YSYEKL. Trimming left V 4 bases short and J 3 bases short, with 17 bases between. The CDR3 has 16 amino acids. The CDR3 protein is CASSLTGGFRTDTQYF. In DNA, the CDR3 is TGCGCCAGCAGCCTCACCGGGGGTTTTCGGACAGATACGCAGTATTTT.

This clonotype showed up many times. V gene TRBV5-1 combines with J gene TRBJ2-1; 8 nucleotides match TRBD2. With V trimmed by 0 bases and J by 6 bases, 8 bases remained unmatched. The CDR3 is made up of 16 amino acids. CDR1 is SGHRS and CDR2 is YFSETQ in the germline V gene. CDR3 sequence reads: CASSLGWSGSLNEQFF. The DNA of the CDR3 is TGCGCCAGCAGCTTGGGATGGAGCGGGAGTCTCAATGAGCAGTTCTTC. The whole variable domain, filled in from reference TRBV5-1 and TRBJ2-1, reads KAGVTQTPRYLIKTRGQQVTLSCSPISGHRSVSWYQQTPGQGLQFLFEYFSETQRNKGNFPGRFSGRQFSNSRSEMNVSTLELGDSALYLCASSLGWSGSLNEQFFGPGTRLTVL.

A few counts support this clonotype. The chain employs TRBV7-2 and TRBJ2-5; D is possibly TRBD2 (6 bases). CDR3 size: 14 residues. The ends were cut back, 2 bases at V and 5 bases at J, with 12 bases in the middle. Looked up from germline, CDR1 is SGHTA and CDR2 is FQGNSA. In nucleotides, the CDR3 is TGTGCCAGCAGCTTAACGCCCGGAGGGGAGACCCAGTACTTC. It encodes CASSLTPGGETQYF.

CDR3: CAISGGPGYSGNTIYF. The CDR3, as DNA: TGTGCCATCAGTGGGGGACCGGGGTACTCTGGAAACACCATATATTTT. The chain has TRBV10-3 and TRBJ1-3; possible D gene TRBD1, 5 bases. Trimming shortened V by 4 bases and J by 0 bases, and 13 bases separated the two germline ends. This CDR3 region has 16 residues. Germline V gives CDR1 ENHRY, CDR2 SYGVKD.

The chain employs TRBV14 and TRBJ2-3, with TRBD2 identical over 7 bases. The V segment lost 4 bases and the J segment 0 bases; nucleotides outside the gene matches: 7. Per germline, CDR1 SGHDN and CDR2 FVKESK. This CDR3 has 16 residues. The CDR3 nucleotides read TGTGCCAGCAGCCGAGGGACTACGGTTAGCACAGATACGCAGTATTTT. It yields the protein CASSRGTTVSTDTQYF.

This sequence joins TRBV12-3 or TRBV12-4 and TRBJ2-2, with 10 bases matching TRBD1. V was clipped by 6 bases and J by 4 bases; unmatched bases: 2. The CDR3 is 14 amino acids. CDR3 sequence: CASRWTGGTGELFF. In DNA form, the CDR3 reads TGTGCCAGCAGATGGACAGGGGGCACCGGGGAGCTGTTTTTT.

This clonotype occurred a few times. V and J are TRBV20-1 and TRBJ2-1; D call uncertain. The germline V gene encodes CDR1 DFQATT and CDR2 SNEGSKA (reference sequence). Deletions cut 4 bases from V and 2 bases from J, with 9 bases between. CDR3 length: 13 residues. The CDR3 coding sequence is TGCAGTGCTATCCCCGGAGCCTACAATGAGCAGTTCTTC. Translating gives CSAIPGAYNEQFF.

The chain has TRBV3-1 and TRBJ2-5; D might be TRBD1 (5 bases). Trimming shortened V by 1 base and J by 4 bases, and 10 bases separated the two germline ends. This CDR3 has 14 amino acids. The germline V gene encodes CDR1 LGHDT and CDR2 YNNKEL (reference sequence). In DNA, the CDR3 is TGTGCCAGCAGCCAAGGTCCAGGGTTAGAGACCCAGTACTTC. Amino acids: CASSQGPGLETQYF.

This sequence joins TRBV11-2 and TRBJ2-4; 14 bases match TRBD2. CDR3 size: 19 residues. Germline V gene sequence: CDR1 SGHAT, CDR2 FQNNGV. J gave up 1 base and V 3 bases, and 8 bases lay outside the gene matches. The CDR3 sequence is CASSFRLAGGQGAKNIQYF. CDR3 bases: TGTGCCAGCAGCTTTAGACTAGCGGGAGGGCAAGGGGCCAAAAACATTCAGTACTTC.

This clonotype was seen only a few times. The chain uses TRBV15 and TRBJ1-1; 10 bases line up with TRBD1. Losses at the gene ends were 3 bases for V and 1 base for J; bases not matched to a gene: 5. The CDR3 loop spans 16 amino acids. Germline CDR1 LNHNV, CDR2 YYDKDF (reference sequence). The CDR3 is CATSRGQGMGNTEAFF. In nucleotides, the CDR3 is TGTGCCACCAGCAGGGGACAGGGGATGGGGAACACTGAAGCTTTCTTT.

A few counts support this clonotype. This chain joins TRBV5-1 and TRBJ1-3, with 7 bases identical to TRBD1. With V trimmed by 4 bases and J by 4 bases, 5 bases remained unmatched. The CDR3 is made up of 14 amino acids. From germline, CDR1 is SGHRS and CDR2 YFSETQ. The CDR3 nucleotides are TGCGCCAGCAGCATGGGACAGCAAGGAAACACCATATATTTT. This gives the protein CASSMGQQGNTIYF.

V gene TRBV4-2 combines with J gene TRBJ1-5; 9 positions agree with TRBD1. V shed 3 bases and J 6 bases; nucleotides not matched to a gene: 6. Germline V gene sequence: CDR1 LGHNA, CDR2 YNFKEQ. This CDR3 is built from 15 residues. The CDR3 protein is CASSQANRGRQPQHF. CDR3 DNA sequence: TGTGCCAGCAGCCAGGCAAACAGGGGGCGTCAGCCCCAGCATTTT.

This rearrangement joins TRBV30 to TRBJ1-2; D is ambiguous. V lost 4 bases, J lost 8 bases, and 14 bases lay in between. The V gene's germline CDR1 is GTSNPN and CDR2 SVGIG (reference sequence). The CDR3 totals 12 residues. DNA of the CDR3: TGTGCCTGGAATAGGTTAGATGAAGGCTACACCTTC. This sequence encodes CAWNRLDEGYTF.

This clonotype was seen a handful of times. The gene calls are TRBV20-1 and TRBJ2-1; TRBD2 matches at 9 bases. Germline CDR1 DFQATT, CDR2 SNEGSKA (reference sequence). V dropped 2 bases and J dropped 8; count of bases not matched to a gene: 4. This CDR3 comprises 13 residues. The CDR3 coding sequence is TGCAGTGCTAGAATAGCGGGAGCGGATGAGCAGTTCTTC. Amino acid sequence: CSARIAGADEQFF.

This rearrangement joins TRBV7-2 to TRBJ2-7; D is possibly TRBD1 (5 bases). This CDR3 comprises 14 residues. Trimming cost V 1 base and J 4 bases, with 11 bases left between them. CDR1 and CDR2 from the germline V gene are SGHTA and FQGNSA. This CDR3 is CASSLVRTQYEQYF. CDR3 nucleotide sequence: TGTGCCAGCAGCTTAGTTCGGACACAGTACGAGCAGTACTTC. Supplemented by reference TRBV7-2 and TRBJ2-7, the full variable domain reads GAGVSQSPSNKVTEKGKDVELRCDPISGHTALYWYRQSLGQGLEFLIYFQGNSAPDKSGLPSDRFSAERTGGSVSTLTIQRTQQEDSAVYLCASSLVRTQYEQYFGPGTRLTVT.

The V gene is TRBV6-2 or TRBV6-3, the J gene TRBJ1-5; 10 nucleotides line up with TRBD1. Losses at the gene ends were 4 bases for V and 2 bases for J; bases not matched to a gene: 8. The germline CDR1 and CDR2 sequences are MNHEY and SVGEGT. The CDR3 has 17 residues. The CDR3 sequence is CASSSGTGVRGNQPQHF. The CDR3 DNA follows: TGTGCCAGCAGTTCCGGGACAGGGGTTCGGGGCAATCAGCCCCAGCATTTT.

The J gene is TRBJ2-1, the V gene TRBV11-1, with 8 bases that match TRBD2. Unmatched junction bases numbered 10, after V lost 3 bases and J lost 0 bases. Germline-derived CDR1 and CDR2 are SGHAT and FQDESV (reference sequence). The CDR3 has 18 amino acids. CDR3 DNA: TGTGCCAGCAGCTTCGTGCTAGCGGGTCCGAGCTCCTACAATGAGCAGTTCTTC. It encodes CASSFVLAGPSSYNEQFF.

CDR3 nucleotide sequence: TGTGCCAGCACTCCCTACCGATTAGTCGGGGGCGCAGATACGCAGTATTTT. Residues: CASTPYRLVGGADTQYF. The gene calls are TRBV4-2 and TRBJ2-3; tentatively, D is TRBD1 or TRBD2 (6 bases each). The CDR3 sequence is 17 residues long. Germline CDR1 LGHNA, CDR2 YNFKEQ. V was trimmed by 7 bases and J by 4 bases, leaving 24 bases between them.

The rearrangement joins TRBV10-3 to TRBJ1-2; D is undetermined. Germline lookup yields CDR1 ENHRY and CDR2 SYGVKD. This CDR3 is built from 12 residues. With 2 bases removed from V and 8 bases from J, the gap between germline ends came to 9 bases. CDR3 region: CAISEPSRGYTF. CDR3 nucleotide sequence: TGTGCCATCAGTGAGCCCAGTAGGGGCTACACCTTC.

This clonotype turned up a few times. The rearrangement links TRBV28 to TRBJ2-7; D uncertain. CDR3 length equals 11 residues. V dropped 7 bases and J dropped 2 bases, with 6 bases sitting between them. Germline V gene data show CDR1 as MDHEN and CDR2 as SYDVKM. The CDR3, as DNA: TGTGCCAGCAACAGAGCCTACGAGCAGTACTTC. This codes for CASNRAYEQYF.

J is TRBJ2-5 and V is TRBV12-3 or TRBV12-4, with D perhaps TRBD1 or TRBD2 (6 bases each). With 6 bases removed from V and 6 bases from J, the gap between germline ends came to 17 bases. The CDR3 has 14 residues. The CDR3 reads CASSPVGGAKTQYF. CDR3 nucleotides: TGTGCCAGCAGCCCAGTCGGGGGCGCGAAGACCCAGTACTTC.

DNA of the CDR3: TGCAGTGCTTACAGGTCTAGCGGGGCCCAAGAGACCCAGTACTTC. Amino acids: CSAYRSSGAQETQYF. The V gene is TRBV20-1, the J gene TRBJ2-5, with 9 positions matching TRBD2. The CDR3 totals 15 residues. The germline V gene has CDR1 DFQATT and CDR2 SNEGSKA (reference sequence). After removal of 5 bases from V and 1 base from J, the junction contained 8 bases not matched to a gene.

The V gene is TRBV5-1, the J gene TRBJ1-4; unclear D gene. Germline CDR1 and CDR2: SGHRS and YFSETQ. V was trimmed by 4 bases and J by 10 bases, leaving 20 bases between them. The CDR3 runs 15 residues. Here the CDR3 DNA reads TGCGCCAGCAGCCCCGATTCGGGGAGGTTTGGAAAACTGTTTTTT. It is translated as CASSPDSGRFGKLFF.

The CDR3 bases are TGTGCCAGCAGTTTAGACAGGGGGCTGAAAGAGACCCAGTACTTC. Translation gives CASSLDRGLKETQYF. V gene TRBV12-3 or TRBV12-4 combines with J gene TRBJ2-5; 9 bases align to TRBD1. V trimming: 1 base; J trimming: 3 bases; junction bases outside the gene matches: 3. CDR3 length: 15 residues.

This clonotype was found many times. This sequence joins TRBV20-1 and TRBJ1-1; D call uncertain. The CDR3 contains 13 residues. Trimming cost V 6 bases and J 4 bases, with 15 bases left between them. Germline V CDR1 and CDR2: DFQATT, SNEGSKA (reference sequence). The CDR3 reads CSAQWMAFTEAFF. CDR3 sequence (DNA): TGCAGTGCCCAATGGATGGCTTTCACTGAAGCTTTCTTT.

This clonotype was counted between two and nine times. The rearrangement links TRBV20-1 to TRBJ2-2, with D uncertain. Trimming shortened V by 5 bases and J by 0 bases, and 10 bases separated the two germline ends. CDR1 DFQATT and CDR2 SNEGSKA come from the germline V gene (reference sequence). The CDR3 covers 14 residues. The CDR3 DNA reads as TGCAGTGCTCTGACGCTCACGAACACCGGGGAGCTGTTTTTT. Its translation is CSALTLTNTGELFF.